Listed below are T cell receptor beta chains from one sample, sequenced in a study of T cell responses to AZD1222 COVID-19 vaccine. Here immunoSEQ multiplex PCR was the method, and the copy in TCRdb shows in-frame clones only, minus some. The repertoire holds more than 75,000 clones, around 93% seen once, with around 8% in the top ten. This sample comprised peripheral blood, obtained 28 days after the second AZD1222 dose. The receptor source for this set is an adult who received the AZD1222 COVID-19 vaccine. The CDR3 runs from the conserved cysteine through the conserved F or W. Each record gives: D gene, V gene, clone size, J gene, CDR3 protein, CDR3 DNA. D genes are given only for firm matches. The size of a clone is reported for some rows only, either as once, few or many, or as a class for expanded clones.

>TRBD2|TRBV7-3|.|TRBJ2-1
CASSSTGTSGSWQHNEQFF
TGTGCCAGCAGTTCAACCGGGACTAGCGGGAGTTGGCAGCACAATGAGCAGTTCTTC
>.|TRBV2|.|TRBJ2-5
CASSPTGTTFETQYF
TGTGCCAGCAGTCCAACCGGGACCACCTTTGAGACCCAGTACTTC
>.|TRBV5-1|.|TRBJ2-2
CASTWTADTGELFF
TGCGCCAGCACCTGGACGGCAGACACCGGGGAGCTGTTTTTT
>TRBD2|TRBV5-6|.|TRBJ2-1
CASTPPGRFDEQFF
TGTGCCAGCACTCCCCCCGGGAGGTTCGATGAGCAGTTCTTC
>.|TRBV10-3|.|TRBJ1-1
CASRGLPNTEAFF
TGTGCCTCTCGGGGACTTCCGAACACTGAAGCTTTCTTT
>TRBD2|TRBV28|once|TRBJ2-1
CASSLGGRGYNEQFF
TGTGCCAGCAGCCTTGGCGGGAGAGGGTACAATGAGCAGTTCTTC
>.|TRBV7-9|.|TRBJ2-7
CASSPRDSVLNEQYF
TGTGCCAGCAGCCCCCGGGATAGCGTCCTCAACGAGCAGTACTTC
>TRBD1|TRBV5-1|.|TRBJ2-2
CASSPQGVDAGELFF
TGCGCCAGCAGCCCGCAGGGGGTAGACGCCGGGGAGCTGTTTTTT
>.|TRBV19|.|TRBJ2-5
CASSISGNRETQYF
TGTGCCAGTAGTATAAGCGGTAATCGGGAGACCCAGTACTTC
>.|TRBV27|.|TRBJ1-5
CASSPGAVGNQPQHF
TGTGCCAGCAGTCCGGGGGCTGTAGGCAATCAGCCCCAGCATTTT
>TRBD2|TRBV7-6|.|TRBJ2-1
CASSTGTSGSSLPYNEQFF
TGTGCCAGCAGCACCGGGACTAGCGGGAGCTCCCTCCCCTACAATGAGCAGTTCTTC
>TRBD2|TRBV10-3|.|TRBJ2-1
CAISVGTSGYNEQFF
TGTGCCATCAGTGTTGGGACTAGCGGCTACAATGAGCAGTTCTTC
>TRBD2|TRBV7-9|few|TRBJ2-7
CASSPGTSGETYEQYF
TGTGCCAGCAGCCCCGGGACTAGCGGAGAGACCTACGAGCAGTACTTC
>.|TRBV10-1|.|TRBJ2-7
CASSASPGLEQYF
TGCGCCAGCAGTGCCAGTCCCGGTCTCGAGCAGTACTTC
>.|TRBV28|.|TRBJ1-1
CASSFQEITGEAFF
TGTGCCAGCAGTTTCCAGGAAATTACGGGTGAAGCTTTCTTT
>.|TRBV4-1|.|TRBJ2-4
CASSQGIVLVKNIQYF
TGCGCCAGCAGCCAAGGAATCGTTTTAGTCAAAAACATTCAGTACTTC
>.|TRBV6-2/TRBV6-3|once|TRBJ1-5
CASSRDPNQPQHF
TGTGCCAGCAGTCGGGACCCAAATCAGCCCCAGCATTTT
>.|TRBV7-2|.|TRBJ2-5
CASSLLEETQYF
TGTGCCAGCAGCTTACTAGAAGAGACCCAGTACTTC
>TRBD2|TRBV3-1/TRBV3-2|.|TRBJ2-1
CASTRTSGSDEQFF
TGTGCCAGCACGCGGACTAGCGGGAGCGATGAGCAGTTCTTC
>TRBD2|TRBV24-1|.|TRBJ2-3
CATSTGLAGGRLVADTQYF
TGTGCCACCAGTACCGGACTAGCGGGAGGGCGCCTTGTCGCAGATACGCAGTATTTT
>.|TRBV6-2/TRBV6-3|.|TRBJ2-5
CASSKTTQGTQYF
TGTGCCAGCAGTAAAACTACTCAGGGGACCCAGTACTTC
>.|TRBV29-1|.|TRBJ2-5
CSVERTGAVQETQYF
TGCAGCGTTGAAAGGACGGGGGCAGTCCAAGAGACCCAGTACTTC